A single T cell receptor beta chain is shown here with its context. What it binds is not known. Primers included in the PCR were 60 Vbeta and 13 Jbeta primers. Using immunoSEQ multiplex PCR, the repertoire was profiled, and TCRdb retains in-frame clones only, with some absent. Among roughly 27,000 clones listed, 60% to 80% were seen once. This entry comes from a study of cytomegalovirus exposure and HLA in healthy donors. Study findings and constraints: The records held CMV serostatus as the only immune exposure information. Reports indicate that TCR beta sequences accurately predicted the HLA-A and HLA-B alleles of most subjects. There were some V segments, including TRBV6-2 and TRBV6-3, excluded as indistinguishable.

The CDR3 extends over 12 amino acids. The V gene's germline CDR1 is MNHNS and CDR2 SASEGT. The trim removed 6 bases at V and 4 bases at J, leaving 2 bases unmatched. The chain joins TRBV6-1 to TRBJ1-2; 7 bases agree with TRBD1. The sequence derives from a male donor in good health and CMV-seropositive. The source material was PBMCs. The CDR3 region is CASRDRLYGYTF. DNA for the CDR3: TGTGCCAGCAGGGACAGGCTCTATGGCTACACCTTC.